This entry lists 5 T cell receptor beta chains sequenced from one sample in a study of beta chain features in type 1 diabetes (dated by TCRdb to the late 2010s). To prepare the library, the immunoSEQ multiplex PCR assay was applied. The entire amount of isolated RNA was reverse transcribed using the High Capacity cDNA Reverse Transcription Kit, so the sequenced TCRB transcripts were expressed ones. In its TCRdb copy, this immuneACCESS table keeps in-frame sequences only and misses some clones. Where compared with another copy, unresolved V genes explain less than half of these, and the others have no known cause. In all, the sample holds 900,000 or so clones, and about a sixth of those were seen once. The top ten hold 0.02% to 0.03% of the sample. The sample comprised naive CD4+ T cells from blood. Read against the paper, the sample's cell subset or site label means: true naive CD4+ T cells. These receptors came from a woman younger than 30 in good health.

Worth noting for this clone: Other DNA sequences within the sample encode an identical CDR3. The chain recombines TRBV9 with TRBJ2-3; 11 bases line up with TRBD2. The CDR3 has 16 amino acids. V lost 2 bases to trimming and J lost 1 base; unmatched junction nucleotides: 3. CDR1 is SGDLS, CDR2 YYNGEE, per germline. The CDR3 nucleotides read TGTGCCAGCAGCGTTAGCGGGAGGGCAGGCACAGATACGCAGTATTTT. Translation gives CASSVSGRAGTDTQYF.

The J gene is TRBJ2-5, the V gene TRBV5-5; possibly TRBD1 or TRBD2 for D (5 bases each). V was cut by 4 bases and J by 5 bases, with 15 bases left in between. This CDR3 spans 14 amino acids. The germline V gene has CDR1 SGHKS and CDR2 YYEKEE (reference sequence). Here the CDR3 DNA reads TGTGCCAGCAGCCGTGCCCCCGAGGGGGAGACCCAGTACTTC. Its protein product is CASSRAPEGETQYF.

This clone occurred a few times. This chain joins TRBV4-2 and TRBJ2-3; 7 bases line up with TRBD1. Germline CDR1 LGHNA, CDR2 YNFKEQ. The CDR3 is 17 residues long. The trim removed 5 bases at V and 1 base at J, leaving 12 bases unmatched. The CDR3 DNA reads as TGTGCCAGCAGCAAAAGCGGTGGGGACAGAGGCACAGATACGCAGTATTTT. Its translation is CASSKSGGDRGTDTQYF.

CDR3 sequence (DNA): TGTGCCAGCATACTAGCGGGAGGGGATACGCAGTATTTT. This sequence encodes CASILAGGDTQYF. The rearrangement joins TRBV25-1 to TRBJ2-3; 13 nucleotides line up with TRBD2. This CDR3 is built from 13 residues. The germline V gene has CDR1 MGHDK and CDR2 SYGVNS. Losses at the gene ends were 7 bases for V and 6 bases for J; bases not matched to a gene: 1.

The sample holds a few counts of this clone. The genes are TRBV27 and TRBJ2-1, with 9 positions matching TRBD2. After removal of 3 bases from V and 9 bases from J, the junction contained 6 bases not matched to a gene. Germline V gene data show CDR1 as MNHEY and CDR2 as SMNVEV (reference sequence). This CDR3 comprises 14 residues. The CDR3 region is CASSLAGGYGEQFF. The CDR3 bases are TGTGCCAGCAGTTTGGCGGGAGGGTATGGTGAGCAGTTCTTC.